This is a list of T cell receptor beta chains from one sample in a study of blood T cell repertoires in COVID-19. Measured with immunoSEQ multiplex PCR; TCRdb has only the in-frame clones, and not every one. The data show 110,000 or so clones, 81% seen once. Sequencing used peripheral blood. Receptor source: a man aged 50 or older with acute or convalescent COVID-19. The CDR3 runs from the conserved cysteine through the conserved F or W. A D gene is named only where the DNA matches it firmly. Size tells how often a clone was seen (once, few, many) or the class of an expanded clone, and some rows leave it out.

cdr3_aa cdr3_nt d_call clone_size j_call v_call
CASSYSRGVLLEQYF TGTGCCAGCAGTTACTCCAGGGGTGTCCTACTCGAGCAGTACTTC NA once TRBJ2-7 TRBV6-5
CASSPGVSGVLYF TGTGCCAGCAGCCCAGGGGTCTCGGGTGTTTTGTACTTC NA NA TRBJ2-4 TRBV7-8
CASSQAATATSLGTQYF TGTGCCAGCAGCCAAGCTGCGACAGCTACTTCTTTGGGGACCCAGTACTTC NA NA TRBJ2-5 TRBV3-1/TRBV3-2
CASGGAYNEQFF TGTGCCAGCGGGGGGGCCTACAATGAGCAGTTCTTC TRBD2 NA TRBJ2-1 TRBV24-1
CATSGGGELSSIQYF TGTGCCACCAGCGGCGGGGGGGAATTGAGTAGCATTCAGTACTTC TRBD2 NA TRBJ2-4 TRBV15
CASSPHRVVAGYTF TGTGCCAGCAGCCCTCATCGGGTGGTAGCGGGCTACACCTTC NA NA TRBJ1-2 TRBV9
CASSLNRGNSPLHF TGTGCCAGCAGCTTAAACAGGGGAAATTCACCCCTCCACTTT TRBD1 NA TRBJ1-6 TRBV7-2
CASSGQGLPQPQHF TGTGCCAGCTCGGGACAGGGGCTACCTCAGCCCCAGCATTTT TRBD1 NA TRBJ1-5 TRBV2
CASSQGYGYTF TGTGCCAGCAGTCAGGGCTATGGCTACACCTTC NA NA TRBJ1-2 TRBV6-5
CATSSRGGQPQHF TGTGCCACCTCGTCCAGGGGAGGGCAGCCCCAGCATTTT NA NA TRBJ1-5 TRBV6-5
CAISKTSGGAADTQYF TGTGCCATCAGCAAGACTAGCGGGGGGGCAGCAGATACGCAGTATTTT TRBD2 NA TRBJ2-3 TRBV10-3
CASSVQGVEETQYF TGCGCCAGCAGCGTACAGGGTGTGGAAGAGACCCAGTACTTC NA NA TRBJ2-5 TRBV5-1
CASGSLRGSREKLFF TGTGCCAGCGGGTCCTTAAGGGGTAGTCGAGAAAAACTGTTTTTT NA NA TRBJ1-4 TRBV28
CASSTGTSYEQYF TGTGCCAGCAGCACCGGGACTTCGTACGAGCAGTACTTC NA NA TRBJ2-7 TRBV9
CASSLRPPREDTQYF TGTGCCAGCAGCTTAAGGCCCCCGCGGGAAGATACGCAGTATTTT NA NA TRBJ2-3 TRBV11-2
CASSPPRGGLYNEQFF TGTGCCAGCTCACCACCACGGGGGGGCCTCTACAATGAGCAGTTCTTC TRBD2 NA TRBJ2-1 TRBV18
CASSTGTGLGQPQHF TGTGCCAGTAGTACCGGGACAGGGTTAGGTCAGCCCCAGCATTTT TRBD1 NA TRBJ1-5 TRBV19
CAWLTGGEYGYTF TGTGCCTGGCTGACAGGGGGCGAATATGGCTACACCTTC TRBD1 NA TRBJ1-2 TRBV30
CASSQPGRDGYTF TGCGCCAGCAGTCAACCGGGAAGGGATGGCTACACCTTC NA NA TRBJ1-2 TRBV23-1
CASSPFDGGLNTGELFF TGCGCCAGCAGCCCCTTCGACGGGGGGCTGAACACCGGGGAGCTGTTTTTT NA few TRBJ2-2 TRBV5-1
CASSLGSPDTQYF TGCGCCAGCAGCTTAGGGAGTCCAGATACGCAGTATTTT NA NA TRBJ2-3 TRBV5-1
CASSPGQGLTTEQFF TGTGCCTCTAGTCCGGGACAGGGCTTAACAACTGAGCAGTTCTTC TRBD1 NA TRBJ2-1 TRBV19
CASSWTDGNTIYF TGTGCCAGCAGCTGGACAGACGGAAACACCATATATTTT NA NA TRBJ1-3 TRBV5-5
CASSDRQGAIWGYTF TGTGCCAGCAGTGATCGACAGGGGGCGATTTGGGGCTACACCTTC TRBD1 NA TRBJ1-2 TRBV6-1
CASSFQWQGAHEQFF TGTGCCAGCAGCTTCCAATGGCAGGGGGCCCATGAGCAGTTCTTC TRBD1 NA TRBJ2-1 TRBV7-9
CASSPGQGTYNEQFF TGTGCCAGCTCACCGGGACAGGGTACCTACAATGAGCAGTTCTTC TRBD1 NA TRBJ2-1 TRBV18
CASSSYSHNEQFF TGTGCCAGCAGCTCATACAGCCACAATGAGCAGTTCTTC NA NA TRBJ2-1 TRBV5-6
CASSLGGQETQYF TGTGCCAGCAGCTTAGGCGGACAAGAGACCCAGTACTTC NA NA TRBJ2-5 TRBV11-2
CASSIERGSLRYGYTF TGTGCCAGTAGTATAGAAAGGGGCAGCCTCCGGTATGGCTACACCTTC NA NA TRBJ1-2 TRBV19
CASSLRQGARDGYTF TGTGCCAGCAGCTTACGACAGGGGGCGAGAGATGGCTACACCTTC TRBD1 NA TRBJ1-2 TRBV7-2
CASSPRGESSTDTQYF TGTGCCAGCAGCCCGCGGGGAGAGTCTAGCACAGATACGCAGTATTTT NA NA TRBJ2-3 TRBV4-2
CATSDRDREPQHF TGTGCCACCAGTGACCGGGACAGGGAGCCCCAGCATTTT TRBD1 NA TRBJ1-5 TRBV24-1
CATRQGAGITEAFF TGTGCCACCCGACAGGGGGCAGGTATCACTGAAGCTTTCTTT TRBD1 NA TRBJ1-1 TRBV19
CASSISGGLNIQYF TGTGCCAGTAGTATATCAGGGGGCTTAAACATTCAGTACTTC TRBD1 NA TRBJ2-4 TRBV19
CASRDRSYGYTF TGTGCCAGTAGAGACAGATCCTATGGCTACACCTTC NA NA TRBJ1-2 TRBV19
CASSPRHSSYEQYF TGTGCCAGCAGCCCTCGACACAGCTCCTACGAGCAGTACTTC NA NA TRBJ2-7 TRBV27
CASSTLDTGFDTIYF TGTGCCAGCAGCACCTTGGACACGGGCTTTGACACCATATATTTT NA NA TRBJ1-3 TRBV9
CASSSNRVNYGYTF TGTGCCAGCAGTTCCAACAGGGTTAACTATGGCTACACCTTC NA NA TRBJ1-2 TRBV28
CASSLRTGGASQRAFF TGTGCCAGCAGCCTCAGGACAGGGGGCGCGTCCCAACGGGCTTTCTTT TRBD1 NA TRBJ1-1 TRBV14
CASSSGTISGNTIYF TGTGCCAGCAGTTCCGGGACAATCTCTGGAAACACCATATATTTT NA NA TRBJ1-3 TRBV28
CASSQTSGSSSYNEQFF TGTGCCAGCAGCCAGACTAGCGGGAGTTCCTCCTACAATGAGCAGTTCTTC TRBD2 few TRBJ2-1 TRBV4-2
CASSELQWNTEAFF TGTGCCAGCTCAGAGTTACAGTGGAACACTGAAGCTTTCTTT NA NA TRBJ1-1 TRBV18
CASSLGGLIGGNTIYF TGTGCCAGCAGTTTAGGGGGACTCATCGGGGGAAACACCATATATTTT NA NA TRBJ1-3 TRBV28
CSVVKGATEAFF TGCAGCGTTGTGAAGGGGGCCACTGAAGCTTTCTTT TRBD1 NA TRBJ1-1 TRBV29-1
CASSLAGTSTDTQYF TGTGCCAGCAGCTTAGCAGGGACTAGCACAGATACGCAGTATTTT NA NA TRBJ2-3 TRBV11-2
CASSLTAGGPWEQYF TGCGCCAGCAGCTTGACGGCGGGGGGGCCGTGGGAGCAGTACTTC TRBD2 NA TRBJ2-7 TRBV5-1
CVSSQDRQARQFF TGTGTCAGCAGCCAAGATAGGCAGGCCCGGCAGTTCTTC NA NA TRBJ2-1 TRBV14
CASSFDMQLGGNQPQHF TGTGCCAGCAGTTTCGACATGCAGTTAGGGGGAAATCAGCCCCAGCATTTT NA NA TRBJ1-5 TRBV28
CASSLERQGNGYTF TGTGCCAGCAGCTTAGAACGACAGGGTAATGGCTACACCTTC TRBD1 NA TRBJ1-2 TRBV7-3
CASSVAASGGLLRTQYF TGTGCCAGCAGCGTAGCTGCTAGCGGGGGCCTTCTTAGGACCCAGTACTTC TRBD2 once TRBJ2-5 TRBV9
CATQTTGGAGSEAFF TGTGCCACGCAGACTACGGGGGGCGCGGGGTCGGAAGCTTTCTTT NA NA TRBJ1-1 TRBV2
CASKRGSRSYEQYF TGTGCCAGCAAAAGAGGCTCCCGCTCCTACGAGCAGTACTTC NA NA TRBJ2-7 TRBV11-2
CASSVGRRTPKDTQYF TGTGCCAGCAGCGTGGGTCGAAGGACTCCGAAAGATACGCAGTATTTT NA NA TRBJ2-3 TRBV9